The rows below give T cell receptor beta chains drawn from one sample of a study of blood T cell repertoires in COVID-19. The repertoire was sequenced with immunoSEQ multiplex PCR; TCRdb's copy has only in-frame clones and lacks some. The repertoire holds 250,000 or so clones, about 90% seen once, with approximately 4% in the top ten. Input material: PBMCs or T cells enriched from blood (not recorded which). The source is a woman in her 30s with acute COVID-19. Each CDR3 is given with its conserved first and last residue. The order of the fields is CDR3 protein, CDR3 DNA, D gene, clone size, V gene, J gene. The D gene is left open where the match is weak. Clone size appears in some rows only: once, few, many, or a class for an expanded clone.

cdr3_aa: CSVGTHDEQYF
cdr3_nt: TGCAGCGTCGGTACTCACGACGAGCAGTACTTC
d_call: NA
clone_size: NA
v_call: TRBV29-1
j_call: TRBJ2-7

cdr3_aa: CASSGNPRQVGGSPLHF
cdr3_nt: TGTGCCAGTAGTGGAAACCCGAGACAGGTCGGCGGTTCACCCCTCCACTTT
d_call: NA
clone_size: NA
v_call: TRBV19
j_call: TRBJ1-6

cdr3_aa: CASSLGSGVGETQYF
cdr3_nt: TGTGCCAGCAGCTTAGGATCCGGGGTGGGTGAGACCCAGTACTTC
d_call: NA
clone_size: NA
v_call: TRBV7-9
j_call: TRBJ2-5

cdr3_aa: CAISESIPGYEQYF
cdr3_nt: TGTGCCATCAGTGAGTCTATCCCGGGGTACGAGCAGTACTTC
d_call: NA
clone_size: NA
v_call: TRBV10-3
j_call: TRBJ2-7

cdr3_aa: CASSPDRDYTEAFF
cdr3_nt: TGTGCCAGCTCACCAGACAGGGACTACACTGAAGCTTTCTTT
d_call: TRBD1
clone_size: NA
v_call: TRBV18
j_call: TRBJ1-1

cdr3_aa: CASSLFGGPLRLDTEAFF
cdr3_nt: TGTGCCAGCAGTTTATTCGGGGGGCCTCTCCGCCTCGACACTGAAGCTTTCTTT
d_call: NA
clone_size: NA
v_call: TRBV27
j_call: TRBJ1-1

cdr3_aa: CASSLLDSSNTGELFF
cdr3_nt: TGTGCCAGCAGCTTACTAGACTCATCGAACACCGGGGAGCTGTTTTTT
d_call: NA
clone_size: NA
v_call: TRBV7-9
j_call: TRBJ2-2

cdr3_aa: CASSSGTEGYGYTF
cdr3_nt: TGTGCCAGTAGTTCCGGGACAGAGGGGTATGGCTACACCTTC
d_call: TRBD1
clone_size: NA
v_call: TRBV19
j_call: TRBJ1-2

cdr3_aa: CATSDLQAGVAGNTIYF
cdr3_nt: TGTGCCACCAGTGATTTACAGGCAGGGGTTGCTGGAAACACCATATATTTT
d_call: NA
clone_size: NA
v_call: TRBV24-1
j_call: TRBJ1-3

cdr3_aa: CATSDLYEQFF
cdr3_nt: TGTGCCACCAGTGATCTGTATGAGCAGTTCTTC
d_call: NA
clone_size: NA
v_call: TRBV24-1
j_call: TRBJ2-1

cdr3_aa: CASSPLRTDTQYF
cdr3_nt: TGTGCCAGCAGCCCCCTACGCACAGATACGCAGTATTTT
d_call: NA
clone_size: few
v_call: TRBV6-2/TRBV6-3
j_call: TRBJ2-3

cdr3_aa: CSVEDRTSGSYEQYF
cdr3_nt: TGCAGCGTTGAAGATCGAACTAGCGGGAGTTACGAGCAGTACTTC
d_call: TRBD2
clone_size: NA
v_call: TRBV29-1
j_call: TRBJ2-7

cdr3_aa: CASFRAGGGDTQYF
cdr3_nt: TGTGCCAGCTTTAGGGCGGGAGGGGGAGATACGCAGTATTTT
d_call: TRBD2
clone_size: once
v_call: TRBV7-9
j_call: TRBJ2-3

cdr3_aa: CAWSPGTSSYNEQFF
cdr3_nt: TGTGCCTGGAGCCCCGGGACAAGCTCCTACAATGAGCAGTTCTTC
d_call: NA
clone_size: NA
v_call: TRBV30
j_call: TRBJ2-1

cdr3_aa: CASSKRPLLNADEQYF
cdr3_nt: TGCGCCAGCAGCAAGCGTCCCCTCCTTAATGCGGACGAGCAGTACTTC
d_call: NA
clone_size: NA
v_call: TRBV5-1
j_call: TRBJ2-7

cdr3_aa: CASSLSEELFF
cdr3_nt: TGTGCCAGCAGTTTATCAGAGGAGCTGTTTTTT
d_call: NA
clone_size: NA
v_call: TRBV28
j_call: TRBJ2-2

cdr3_aa: CASSIAPASGGTVSTDTQYF
cdr3_nt: TGTGCCAGTAGTATAGCCCCAGCTAGCGGGGGTACCGTTAGCACAGATACGCAGTATTTT
d_call: TRBD2
clone_size: NA
v_call: TRBV19
j_call: TRBJ2-3

cdr3_aa: CASRYVLAGKRDELFF
cdr3_nt: TGTGCCAGCAGATACGTACTAGCGGGAAAGAGGGATGAGCTGTTCTTC
d_call: TRBD2
clone_size: NA
v_call: TRBV7-3
j_call: TRBJ2-1

cdr3_aa: CASSQVTGGYEQYF
cdr3_nt: TGCGCCAGCAGCCAAGTAACAGGGGGCTACGAGCAGTACTTC
d_call: TRBD1
clone_size: NA
v_call: TRBV4-1
j_call: TRBJ2-7

cdr3_aa: CASSISSYSNQPQHF
cdr3_nt: TGTGCCAGTAGTATCTCGAGTTATAGCAATCAGCCCCAGCATTTT
d_call: NA
clone_size: NA
v_call: TRBV19
j_call: TRBJ1-5

cdr3_aa: CASSQDTSGPDTQYF
cdr3_nt: TGTGCCAGCAGCCAAGACACTAGCGGTCCTGATACGCAGTATTTT
d_call: TRBD2
clone_size: NA
v_call: TRBV3-1/TRBV3-2
j_call: TRBJ2-3

cdr3_aa: CASSFRLAGELFF
cdr3_nt: TGTGCCAGCAGCTTTAGACTAGCCGGGGAGCTGTTTTTT
d_call: NA
clone_size: NA
v_call: TRBV5-6
j_call: TRBJ2-2

cdr3_aa: CASSLRLESYEQYF
cdr3_nt: TGTGCCAGCAGCTTGCGACTAGAGTCCTACGAGCAGTACTTC
d_call: NA
clone_size: NA
v_call: TRBV5-4
j_call: TRBJ2-7

cdr3_aa: CASSPASGTGVSNEKLFF
cdr3_nt: TGTGCCAGCTCACCTGCTTCCGGGACAGGGGTTTCTAATGAAAAACTGTTTTTT
d_call: TRBD1
clone_size: NA
v_call: TRBV18
j_call: TRBJ1-4

cdr3_aa: CASSIGGEYTGELFF
cdr3_nt: TGTGCCAGTAGTATAGGTGGGGAGTACACCGGGGAGCTGTTTTTT
d_call: NA
clone_size: NA
v_call: TRBV19
j_call: TRBJ2-2

cdr3_aa: CASSQGRVPGYEQYF
cdr3_nt: TGTGCCAGCAGCCAGGGCAGGGTCCCCGGCTACGAGCAGTACTTC
d_call: NA
clone_size: NA
v_call: TRBV3-1/TRBV3-2
j_call: TRBJ2-7

cdr3_aa: CASSILAGAADTQYF
cdr3_nt: TGTGCCAGCAGCATACTAGCGGGAGCTGCAGATACGCAGTATTTT
d_call: TRBD2
clone_size: NA
v_call: TRBV7-3
j_call: TRBJ2-3

cdr3_aa: CASSPTGANVLTF
cdr3_nt: TGTGCCAGCAGCCCAACTGGGGCCAACGTCCTGACTTTC
d_call: NA
clone_size: NA
v_call: TRBV5-6
j_call: TRBJ2-6

cdr3_aa: CASGRPGMETQYF
cdr3_nt: TGTGCCAGCGGGAGACCGGGAATGGAGACCCAGTACTTC
d_call: NA
clone_size: NA
v_call: TRBV27
j_call: TRBJ2-5

cdr3_aa: CASSDPTGADEQFF
cdr3_nt: TGTGCCAGCAGTGACCCTACAGGGGCAGATGAGCAGTTCTTC
d_call: TRBD1
clone_size: NA
v_call: TRBV25-1
j_call: TRBJ2-1

cdr3_aa: CASSYLGSGRGEQYF
cdr3_nt: TGTGCCAGCAGTTATCTGGGTAGCGGGAGGGGCGAGCAGTACTTC
d_call: TRBD2
clone_size: NA
v_call: TRBV6-5
j_call: TRBJ2-7

cdr3_aa: CASSPSPTGMARNEKLFF
cdr3_nt: TGTGCCAGCAGCCCATCCCCGACAGGGATGGCCCGTAATGAAAAACTGTTTTTT
d_call: TRBD1
clone_size: NA
v_call: TRBV5-5
j_call: TRBJ1-4

cdr3_aa: CATSPPGTGDSNEQFF
cdr3_nt: TGTGCCACCAGCCCGCCCGGGACAGGGGACAGCAATGAGCAGTTCTTC
d_call: TRBD1
clone_size: NA
v_call: TRBV24-1
j_call: TRBJ2-1

cdr3_aa: CASSQMGQGNGYTF
cdr3_nt: TGTGCCAGCAGCCAAATGGGACAGGGGAATGGCTACACCTTC
d_call: TRBD1
clone_size: NA
v_call: TRBV6-2/TRBV6-3
j_call: TRBJ1-2

cdr3_aa: CAWSVQYEQYF
cdr3_nt: TGTGCCTGGAGTGTACAGTACGAGCAGTACTTC
d_call: NA
clone_size: NA
v_call: TRBV30
j_call: TRBJ2-7

cdr3_aa: CASSYSDRVHEQYF
cdr3_nt: TGTGCCAGCAGTTACTCGGACAGGGTCCACGAGCAGTACTTC
d_call: TRBD1
clone_size: NA
v_call: TRBV6-5
j_call: TRBJ2-7

cdr3_aa: CASSKWRAVENEQFF
cdr3_nt: TGTGCCAGCAGCAAGTGGAGGGCCGTAGAGAATGAGCAGTTCTTC
d_call: NA
clone_size: NA
v_call: TRBV7-3
j_call: TRBJ2-1

cdr3_aa: CASSRTDSGNTIYF
cdr3_nt: TGTGCCAGCAGTCGGACTGACTCTGGAAACACCATATATTTT
d_call: NA
clone_size: NA
v_call: TRBV6-5
j_call: TRBJ1-3

cdr3_aa: CASRGLAGGPGNEQFF
cdr3_nt: TGTGCCAGCAGGGGACTAGCGGGAGGGCCCGGCAATGAGCAGTTCTTC
d_call: TRBD2
clone_size: NA
v_call: TRBV2
j_call: TRBJ2-1

cdr3_aa: CASSLASGGTYEQYF
cdr3_nt: TGTGCCAGCAGCTTAGCTAGCGGGGGTACCTACGAGCAGTACTTC
d_call: TRBD2
clone_size: NA
v_call: TRBV7-2
j_call: TRBJ2-7

cdr3_aa: CASSSTGTGSNEQFF
cdr3_nt: TGCGCCAGCAGCTCTACCGGGACAGGGAGCAATGAGCAGTTCTTC
d_call: TRBD1
clone_size: NA
v_call: TRBV5-1
j_call: TRBJ2-1

cdr3_aa: CAWSFSGSGEQFF
cdr3_nt: TGTGCCTGGAGTTTTAGCGGGAGCGGGGAGCAGTTCTTC
d_call: TRBD2
clone_size: NA
v_call: TRBV30
j_call: TRBJ2-1

cdr3_aa: CASSGRIQETQYF
cdr3_nt: TGTGCCAGTAGCGGGAGAATACAAGAGACCCAGTACTTC
d_call: NA
clone_size: NA
v_call: TRBV19
j_call: TRBJ2-5

cdr3_aa: CASSVIPSGELFF
cdr3_nt: TGTGCCAGCAGCGTTATCCCCTCCGGGGAGCTGTTTTTT
d_call: NA
clone_size: NA
v_call: TRBV9
j_call: TRBJ2-2

cdr3_aa: CASSLFPGTYEQYF
cdr3_nt: TGTGCCAGCAGCTTATTTCCAGGGACCTACGAGCAGTACTTC
d_call: NA
clone_size: NA
v_call: TRBV11-2
j_call: TRBJ2-7

cdr3_aa: CASSFETVTEAFF
cdr3_nt: TGTGCCAGCAGCTTCGAGACAGTCACTGAAGCTTTCTTT
d_call: NA
clone_size: few
v_call: TRBV7-9
j_call: TRBJ1-1

cdr3_aa: CASSQPRSGGLSGANVLTF
cdr3_nt: TGCGCCAGCAGCCAACCCAGATCGGGGGGACTATCCGGGGCCAACGTCCTGACTTTC
d_call: TRBD2
clone_size: once
v_call: TRBV4-3
j_call: TRBJ2-6

cdr3_aa: CASSPSGSQADTQYF
cdr3_nt: TGTGCCAGCAGCCCGAGCGGGAGTCAGGCAGATACGCAGTATTTT
d_call: TRBD2
clone_size: NA
v_call: TRBV13
j_call: TRBJ2-3

cdr3_aa: CASSLRGFGYTF
cdr3_nt: TGTGCCAGCAGTTTAAGAGGATTCGGCTACACCTTC
d_call: NA
clone_size: NA
v_call: TRBV12-3/TRBV12-4
j_call: TRBJ1-2

cdr3_aa: CASSFRVAGGSDETQYF
cdr3_nt: TGTGCCAGCAGCTTTCGGGTAGCGGGAGGTTCAGATGAGACCCAGTACTTC
d_call: TRBD2
clone_size: NA
v_call: TRBV7-8
j_call: TRBJ2-5

cdr3_aa: CASSGEAGGEETQYF
cdr3_nt: TGTGCCAGCAGTGGGGAAGCGGGAGGGGAAGAGACCCAGTACTTC
d_call: TRBD2
clone_size: NA
v_call: TRBV2
j_call: TRBJ2-5